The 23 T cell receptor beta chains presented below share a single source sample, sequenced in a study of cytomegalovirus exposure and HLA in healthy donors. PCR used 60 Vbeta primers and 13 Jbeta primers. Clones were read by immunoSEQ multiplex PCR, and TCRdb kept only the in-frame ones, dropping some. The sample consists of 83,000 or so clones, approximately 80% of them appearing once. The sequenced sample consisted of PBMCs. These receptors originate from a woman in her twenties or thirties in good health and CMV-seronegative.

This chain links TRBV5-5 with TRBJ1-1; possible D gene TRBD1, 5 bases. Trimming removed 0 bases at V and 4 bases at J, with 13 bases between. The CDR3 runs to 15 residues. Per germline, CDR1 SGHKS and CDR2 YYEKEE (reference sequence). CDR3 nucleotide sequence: TGTGCCAGCAGCTTGGTGGTCGGGGGGTCCACTGAAGCTTTCTTT. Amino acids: CASSLVVGGSTEAFF.

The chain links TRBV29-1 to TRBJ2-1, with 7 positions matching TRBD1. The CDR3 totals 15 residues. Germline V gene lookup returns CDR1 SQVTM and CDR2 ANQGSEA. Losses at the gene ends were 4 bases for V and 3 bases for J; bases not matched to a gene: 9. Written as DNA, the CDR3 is TGCAGCGTTGTCCAGGGACAGAGCCACTACAATGAGCAGTTCTTC. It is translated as CSVVQGQSHYNEQFF.

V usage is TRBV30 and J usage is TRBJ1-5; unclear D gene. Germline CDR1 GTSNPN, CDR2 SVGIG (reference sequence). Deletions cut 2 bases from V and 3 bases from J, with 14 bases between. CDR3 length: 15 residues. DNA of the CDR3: TGTGCCTGGAGTCGGCAACAGTCCTACAATCAGCCCCAGCATTTT. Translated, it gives CAWSRQQSYNQPQHF. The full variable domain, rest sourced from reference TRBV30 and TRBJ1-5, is SQTIHQWPATLVQPVGSPLSLECTVEGTSNPNLYWYRQAAGRGLQLLFYSVGIGQISSEVPQNLSASRPQDRQFILSSKKLLLSDSGFYLCAWSRQQSYNQPQHFGDGTRLSIL.

The CDR3 DNA is TGTGCCAGCAGTTTATCTACGGGACAGCCTTCCTACGAGCAGTACTTC. Its translation: CASSLSTGQPSYEQYF. The chain is built from TRBV27 and TRBJ2-7, with 7 bases fitting TRBD1. The V gene end was trimmed by 0 bases and the J gene end by 1 base; junction bases not matched to a gene: 6. CDR3 length equals 16 residues. Germline CDR1 is MNHEY and CDR2 is SMNVEV (reference sequence).

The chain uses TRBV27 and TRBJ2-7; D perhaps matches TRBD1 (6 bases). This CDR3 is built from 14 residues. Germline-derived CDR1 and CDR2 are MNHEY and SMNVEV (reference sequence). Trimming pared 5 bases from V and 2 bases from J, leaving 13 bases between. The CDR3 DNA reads TGTGCCAGCAGTCAGGGGAGTCCCCCCTACGAGCAGTACTTC. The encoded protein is CASSQGSPPYEQYF.

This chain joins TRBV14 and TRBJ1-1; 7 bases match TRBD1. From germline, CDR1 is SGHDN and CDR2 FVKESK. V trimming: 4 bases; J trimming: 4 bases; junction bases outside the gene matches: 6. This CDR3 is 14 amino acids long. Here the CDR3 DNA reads TGTGCCAGCAGCCGACAGACAGGGTCCACTGAAGCTTTCTTT. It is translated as CASSRQTGSTEAFF.

CDR3 loop: CAWSAPRLSYEQYF. Written as DNA, the CDR3 is TGTGCCTGGAGTGCTCCAAGACTCAGCTACGAGCAGTACTTC. The gene calls are TRBV30 and TRBJ2-7, with D unresolved. The germline V gene has CDR1 GTSNPN and CDR2 SVGIG (reference sequence). Trimming removed 1 base at V and 3 bases at J, with 13 bases between. The CDR3 extends over 14 amino acids.

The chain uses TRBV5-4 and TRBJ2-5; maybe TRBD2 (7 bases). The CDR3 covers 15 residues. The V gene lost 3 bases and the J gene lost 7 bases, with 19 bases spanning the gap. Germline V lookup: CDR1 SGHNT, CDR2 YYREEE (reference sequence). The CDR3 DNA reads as TGTGCCAGCAGCTGGGACACGGGGTCGGGGGGGACCCAGTACTTC. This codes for CASSWDTGSGGTQYF.

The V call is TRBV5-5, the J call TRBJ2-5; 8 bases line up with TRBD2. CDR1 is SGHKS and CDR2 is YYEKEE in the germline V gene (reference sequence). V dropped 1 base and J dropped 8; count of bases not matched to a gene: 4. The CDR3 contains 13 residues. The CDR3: CASSLISGDTQYF. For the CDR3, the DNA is TGTGCCAGCAGCTTGATTAGCGGGGATACCCAGTACTTC. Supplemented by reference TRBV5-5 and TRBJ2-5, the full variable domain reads DAGVTQSPTHLIKTRGQQVTLRCSPISGHKSVSWYQQVLGQGPQFIFQYYEKEERGRGNFPDRFSARQFPNYSSELNVNALLLGDSALYLCASSLISGDTQYFGPGTRLLVL.

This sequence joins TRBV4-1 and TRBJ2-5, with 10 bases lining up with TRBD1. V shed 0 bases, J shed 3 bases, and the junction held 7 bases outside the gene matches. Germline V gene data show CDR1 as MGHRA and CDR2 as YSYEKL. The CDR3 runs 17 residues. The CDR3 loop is CASSQDVGTGEKETQYF. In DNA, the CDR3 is TGCGCCAGCAGCCAAGATGTAGGGACAGGGGAAAAAGAGACCCAGTACTTC.

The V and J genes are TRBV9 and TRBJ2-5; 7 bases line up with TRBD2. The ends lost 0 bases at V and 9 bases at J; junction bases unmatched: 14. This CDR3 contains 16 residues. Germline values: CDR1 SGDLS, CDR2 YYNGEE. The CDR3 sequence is CASSVGGGGSGEAQYF. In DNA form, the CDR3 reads TGTGCCAGCAGCGTAGGTGGGGGGGGGAGTGGTGAGGCCCAGTACTTC. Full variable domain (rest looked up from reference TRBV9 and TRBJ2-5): DSGVTQTPKHLITATGQRVTLRCSPRSGDLSVYWYQQSLDQGLQFLIQYYNGEERAKGNILERFSAQQFPDLHSELNLSSLELGDSALYFCASSVGGGGSGEAQYFGPGTRLLVL.

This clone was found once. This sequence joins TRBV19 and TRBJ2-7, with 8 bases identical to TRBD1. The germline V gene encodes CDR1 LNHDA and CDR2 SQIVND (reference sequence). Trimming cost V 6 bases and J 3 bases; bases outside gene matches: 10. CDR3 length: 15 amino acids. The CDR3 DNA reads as TGTGCCAGTAGCCACGACAGGGGCGAATTCTACGAGCAGTACTTC. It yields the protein CASSHDRGEFYEQYF. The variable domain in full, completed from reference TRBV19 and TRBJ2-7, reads DGGITQSPKYLFRKEGQNVTLSCEQNLNHDAMYWYRQDPGQGLRLIYYSQIVNDFQKGDIAEGYSVSREKKESFPLTVTSAQKNPTAFYLCASSHDRGEFYEQYFGPGTRLTVT.

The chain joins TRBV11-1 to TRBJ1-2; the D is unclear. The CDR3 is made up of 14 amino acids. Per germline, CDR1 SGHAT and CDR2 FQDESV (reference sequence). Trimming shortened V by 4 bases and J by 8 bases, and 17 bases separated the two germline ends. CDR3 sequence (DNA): TGTGCCAGCAGCTCCCGGCACATGCCGGGGGGCTACACCTTC. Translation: CASSSRHMPGGYTF.

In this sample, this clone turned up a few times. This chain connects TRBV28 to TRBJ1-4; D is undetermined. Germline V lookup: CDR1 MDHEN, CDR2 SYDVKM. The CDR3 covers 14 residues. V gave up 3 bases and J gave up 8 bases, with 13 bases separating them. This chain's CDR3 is CASSLVGVGEKLFF. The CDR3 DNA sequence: TGTGCCAGCAGTTTGGTCGGGGTGGGCGAAAAACTGTTTTTT.

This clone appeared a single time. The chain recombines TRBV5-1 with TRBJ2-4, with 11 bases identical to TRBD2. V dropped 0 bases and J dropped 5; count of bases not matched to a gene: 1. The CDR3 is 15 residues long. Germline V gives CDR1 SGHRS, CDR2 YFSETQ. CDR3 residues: CASSLGGLAENIQYF. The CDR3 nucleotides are TGCGCCAGCAGCTTGGGGGGACTAGCGGAAAACATTCAGTACTTC.

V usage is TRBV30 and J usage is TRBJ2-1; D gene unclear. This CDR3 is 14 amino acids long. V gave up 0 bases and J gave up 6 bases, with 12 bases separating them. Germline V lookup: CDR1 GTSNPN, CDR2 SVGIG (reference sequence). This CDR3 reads CAWSVWLQSNEQFF. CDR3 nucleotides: TGTGCCTGGAGTGTCTGGCTCCAATCCAATGAGCAGTTCTTC. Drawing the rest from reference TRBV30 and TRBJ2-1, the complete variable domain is SQTIHQWPATLVQPVGSPLSLECTVEGTSNPNLYWYRQAAGRGLQLLFYSVGIGQISSEVPQNLSASRPQDRQFILSSKKLLLSDSGFYLCAWSVWLQSNEQFFGPGTRLTVL.

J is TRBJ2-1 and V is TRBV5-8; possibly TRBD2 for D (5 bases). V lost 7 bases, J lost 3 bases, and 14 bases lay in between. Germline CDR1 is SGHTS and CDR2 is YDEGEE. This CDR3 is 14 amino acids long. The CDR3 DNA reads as TGTGCCAGCCATGAGGGATCGATCTACAATGAGCAGTTCTTC. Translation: CASHEGSIYNEQFF.

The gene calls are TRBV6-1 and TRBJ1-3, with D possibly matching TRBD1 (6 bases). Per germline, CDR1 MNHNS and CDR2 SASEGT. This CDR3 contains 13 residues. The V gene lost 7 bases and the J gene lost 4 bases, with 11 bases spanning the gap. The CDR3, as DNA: TGTGCCAGCACGGGGGGCAACGGAAACACCATATATTTT. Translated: CASTGGNGNTIYF.

The CDR3 region has the DNA TGTGCCAGCTTTCCGGGGCAGTTCTTC. Protein: CASFPGQFF. The chain links TRBV21-1 to TRBJ2-1; TRBD2 is taken as the D call from the table, unchecked against the DNA. TRBV21-1 is tagged as a pseudogene. This CDR3 spans 9 amino acids.

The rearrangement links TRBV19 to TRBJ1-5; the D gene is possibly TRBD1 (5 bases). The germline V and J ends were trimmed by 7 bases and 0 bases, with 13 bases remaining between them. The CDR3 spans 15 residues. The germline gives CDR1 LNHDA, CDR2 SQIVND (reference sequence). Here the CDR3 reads CASTDTAYSNQPQHF. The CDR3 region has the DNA TGTGCCAGTACGGACACAGCGTATAGCAATCAGCCCCAGCATTTT.

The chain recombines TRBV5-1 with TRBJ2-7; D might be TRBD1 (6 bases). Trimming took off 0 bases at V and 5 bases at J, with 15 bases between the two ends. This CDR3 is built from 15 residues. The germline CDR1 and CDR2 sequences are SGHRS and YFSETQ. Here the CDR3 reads CASSLARDRSHEQYF. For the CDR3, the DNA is TGCGCCAGCAGCTTGGCTCGTGACAGGTCTCACGAGCAGTACTTC.

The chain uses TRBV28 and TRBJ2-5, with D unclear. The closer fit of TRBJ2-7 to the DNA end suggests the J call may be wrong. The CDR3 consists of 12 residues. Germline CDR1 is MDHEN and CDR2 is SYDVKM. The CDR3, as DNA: TGTGCCAGCAGTTTTTCGATATACGAGCAGTACTTC. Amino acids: CASSFSIYEQYF.

The CDR3 DNA is TGTGCCAGCAGCCCTCGGACTAGCGGGAGCGATGAGCAGTTCTTC. Residues: CASSPRTSGSDEQFF. This rearrangement joins TRBV5-4 to TRBJ2-1; 13 bases match TRBD2. This CDR3 comprises 15 residues. Losses at the gene ends were 4 bases for V and 8 bases for J; bases not matched to a gene: 6. The germline CDR1 and CDR2 sequences are SGHNT and YYREEE (reference sequence). Full variable domain (remainder filled in from reference TRBV5-4 and TRBJ2-1): ETGVTQSPTHLIKTRGQQVTLRCSSQSGHNTVSWYQQALGQGPQFIFQYYREEENGRGNFPPRFSGLQFPNYSSELNVNALELDDSALYLCASSPRTSGSDEQFFGPGTRLTVL.